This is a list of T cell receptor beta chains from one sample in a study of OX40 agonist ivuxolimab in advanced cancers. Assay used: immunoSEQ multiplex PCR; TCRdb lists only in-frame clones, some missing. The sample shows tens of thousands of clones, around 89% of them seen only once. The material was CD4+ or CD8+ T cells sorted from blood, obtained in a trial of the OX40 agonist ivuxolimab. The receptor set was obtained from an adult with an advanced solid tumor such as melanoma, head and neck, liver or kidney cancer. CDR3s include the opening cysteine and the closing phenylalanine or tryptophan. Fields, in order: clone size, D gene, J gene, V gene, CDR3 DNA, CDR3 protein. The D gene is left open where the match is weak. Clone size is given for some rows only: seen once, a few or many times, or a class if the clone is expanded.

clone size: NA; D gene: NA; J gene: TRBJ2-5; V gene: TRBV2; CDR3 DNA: TGTGCCAGCAGTGAATGGACAGCCAAAGAGACCCAGTACTTC; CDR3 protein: CASSEWTAKETQYF
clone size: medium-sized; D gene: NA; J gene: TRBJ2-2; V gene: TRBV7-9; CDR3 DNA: TGTGCCAGCAGCAGGGCCCCCGGGGAGCTGTTTTTT; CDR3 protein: CASSRAPGELFF
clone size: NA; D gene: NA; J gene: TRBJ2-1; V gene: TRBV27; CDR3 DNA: TGTGCCAGCAGTTCAACAGTTAGAGGAGCCTGGTCCTACAATGAGCAGTTCTTC; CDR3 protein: CASSSTVRGAWSYNEQFF
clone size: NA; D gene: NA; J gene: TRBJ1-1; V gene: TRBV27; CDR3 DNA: TGTGCCAGCAGTTTAACAGGGCGCACTGAAGCTTTCTTT; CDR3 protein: CASSLTGRTEAFF
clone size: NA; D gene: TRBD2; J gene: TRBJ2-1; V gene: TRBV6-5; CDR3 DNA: TGTGCCAGCAGTCCAAGGACTAGCCCGGGAGATGAGCAGTTCTTC; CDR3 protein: CASSPRTSPGDEQFF
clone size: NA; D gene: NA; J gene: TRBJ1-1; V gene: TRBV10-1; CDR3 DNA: TGCGCCAGCAGTGAGTATGCGGGATTGACTGAAGCTTTCTTT; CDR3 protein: CASSEYAGLTEAFF
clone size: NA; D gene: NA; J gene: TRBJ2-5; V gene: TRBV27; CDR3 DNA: TGTGCCAGCAGTCCCGGGACGATTAACCGCGGGGAGACCCAGTACTTC; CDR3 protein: CASSPGTINRGETQYF
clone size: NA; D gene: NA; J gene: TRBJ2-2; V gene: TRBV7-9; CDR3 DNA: TGTGCCAGCAGCTTAGGCGGGACCGGGGAGCTGTTTTTT; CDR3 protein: CASSLGGTGELFF
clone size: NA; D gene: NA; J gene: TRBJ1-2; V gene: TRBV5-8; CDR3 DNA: TGTGCCAGCAGCTTGTTAGGGTCTGGCTACACCTTC; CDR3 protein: CASSLLGSGYTF
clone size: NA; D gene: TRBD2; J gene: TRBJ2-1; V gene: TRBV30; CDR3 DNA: TGTGCCTGGAGTGTATGGCTAGCGGGGGGGAATGAGCAGTTCTTC; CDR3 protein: CAWSVWLAGGNEQFF
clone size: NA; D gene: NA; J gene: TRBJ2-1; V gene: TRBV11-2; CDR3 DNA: TGTGCCAGCAGCTTGTTGGGACAATACAATGAGCAGTTCTTC; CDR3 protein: CASSLLGQYNEQFF
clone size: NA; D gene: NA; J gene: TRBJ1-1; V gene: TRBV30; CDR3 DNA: TGTGCCTGGAGTGTACTGGGCACTGAAGCTTTCTTT; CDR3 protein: CAWSVLGTEAFF